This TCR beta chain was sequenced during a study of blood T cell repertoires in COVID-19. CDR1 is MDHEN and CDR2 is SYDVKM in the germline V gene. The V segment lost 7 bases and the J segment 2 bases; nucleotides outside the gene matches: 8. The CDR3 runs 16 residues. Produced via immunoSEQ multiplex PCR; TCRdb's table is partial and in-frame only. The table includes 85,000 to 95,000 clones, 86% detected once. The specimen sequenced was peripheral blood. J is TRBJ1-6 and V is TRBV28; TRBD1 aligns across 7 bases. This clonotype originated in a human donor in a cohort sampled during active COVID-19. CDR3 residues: CASTKNRGTYNSPLHF. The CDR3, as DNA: TGTGCCAGCACCAAGAACAGGGGCACCTATAATTCACCCCTCCACTTT.